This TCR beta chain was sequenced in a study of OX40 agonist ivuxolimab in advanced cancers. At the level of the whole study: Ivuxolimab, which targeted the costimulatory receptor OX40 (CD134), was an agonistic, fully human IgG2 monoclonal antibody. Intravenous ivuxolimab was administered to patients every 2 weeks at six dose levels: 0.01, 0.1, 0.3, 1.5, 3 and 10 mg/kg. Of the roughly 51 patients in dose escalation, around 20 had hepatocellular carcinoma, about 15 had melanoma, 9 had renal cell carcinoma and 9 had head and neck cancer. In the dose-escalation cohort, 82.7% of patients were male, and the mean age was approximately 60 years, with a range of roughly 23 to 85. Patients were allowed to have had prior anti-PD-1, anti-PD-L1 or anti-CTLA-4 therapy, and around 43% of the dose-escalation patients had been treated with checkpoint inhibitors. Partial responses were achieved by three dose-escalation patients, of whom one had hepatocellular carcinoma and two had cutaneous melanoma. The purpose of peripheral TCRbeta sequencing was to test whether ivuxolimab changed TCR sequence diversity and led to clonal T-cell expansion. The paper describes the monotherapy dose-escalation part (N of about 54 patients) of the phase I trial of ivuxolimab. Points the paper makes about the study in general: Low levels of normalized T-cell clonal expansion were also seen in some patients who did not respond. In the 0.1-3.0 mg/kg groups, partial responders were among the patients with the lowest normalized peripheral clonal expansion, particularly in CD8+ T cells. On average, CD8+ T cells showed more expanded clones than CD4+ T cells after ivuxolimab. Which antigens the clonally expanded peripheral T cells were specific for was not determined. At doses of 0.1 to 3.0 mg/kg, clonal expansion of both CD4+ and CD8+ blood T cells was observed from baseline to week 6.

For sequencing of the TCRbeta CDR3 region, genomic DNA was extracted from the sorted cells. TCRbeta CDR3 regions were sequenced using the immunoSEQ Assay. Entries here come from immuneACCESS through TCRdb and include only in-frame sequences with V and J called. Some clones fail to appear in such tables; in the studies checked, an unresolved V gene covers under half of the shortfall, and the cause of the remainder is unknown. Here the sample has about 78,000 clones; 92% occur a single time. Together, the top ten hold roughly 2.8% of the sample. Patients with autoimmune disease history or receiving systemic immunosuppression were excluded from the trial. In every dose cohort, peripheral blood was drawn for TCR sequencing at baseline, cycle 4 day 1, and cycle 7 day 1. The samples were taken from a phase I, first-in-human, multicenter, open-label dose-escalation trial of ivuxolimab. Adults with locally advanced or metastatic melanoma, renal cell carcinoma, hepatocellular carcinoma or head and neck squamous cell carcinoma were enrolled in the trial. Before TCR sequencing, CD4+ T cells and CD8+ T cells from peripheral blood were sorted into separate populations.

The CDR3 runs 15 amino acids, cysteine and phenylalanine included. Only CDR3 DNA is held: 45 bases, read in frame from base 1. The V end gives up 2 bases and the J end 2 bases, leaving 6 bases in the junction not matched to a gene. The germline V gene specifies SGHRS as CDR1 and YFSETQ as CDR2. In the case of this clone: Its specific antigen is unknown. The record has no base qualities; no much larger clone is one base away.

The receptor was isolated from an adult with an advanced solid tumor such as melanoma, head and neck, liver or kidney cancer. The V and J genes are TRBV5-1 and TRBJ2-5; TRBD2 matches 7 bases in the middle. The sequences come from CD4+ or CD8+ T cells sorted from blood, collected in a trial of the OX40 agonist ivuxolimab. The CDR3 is CASSLAGTGQETQYF. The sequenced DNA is TGCGCCAGCAGCTTAGCGGGGACTGGGCAAGAGACCCAGTACTTC.